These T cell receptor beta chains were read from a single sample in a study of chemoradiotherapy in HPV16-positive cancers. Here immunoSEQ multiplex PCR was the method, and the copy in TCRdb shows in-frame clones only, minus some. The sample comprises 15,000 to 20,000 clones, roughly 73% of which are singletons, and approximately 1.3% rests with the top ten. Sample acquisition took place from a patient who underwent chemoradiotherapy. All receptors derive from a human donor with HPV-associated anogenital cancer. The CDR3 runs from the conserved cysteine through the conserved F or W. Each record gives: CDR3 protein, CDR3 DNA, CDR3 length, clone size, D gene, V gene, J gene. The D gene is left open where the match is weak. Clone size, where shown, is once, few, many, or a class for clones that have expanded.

CDR3aa: CASSSLGGSTDTQYF; CDR3nt: TGTGCCAGCAGCTCCTTGGGGGGAAGCACAGATACGCAGTATTTT; len: 15; abundance: NA; d_gene: NA; v_gene: TRBV7-3; j_gene: TRBJ2-3
CDR3aa: CASSVSGTGGVDTQYF; CDR3nt: TGTGCCAGCAGCGTCAGCGGGACAGGGGGTGTAGATACGCAGTATTTT; len: 16; abundance: NA; d_gene: TRBD1; v_gene: TRBV9; j_gene: TRBJ2-3
CDR3aa: CASSPGTNYEQYF; CDR3nt: TGTGCCAGCAGCCCCGGGACAAACTACGAGCAGTACTTC; len: 13; abundance: NA; d_gene: NA; v_gene: TRBV5-6; j_gene: TRBJ2-7
CDR3aa: CASNNRGRETQYF; CDR3nt: TGTGCCAGTAACAATAGGGGGAGAGAGACCCAGTACTTC; len: 13; abundance: NA; d_gene: NA; v_gene: TRBV19; j_gene: TRBJ2-5
CDR3aa: CASSYSTAGSYGYTF; CDR3nt: TGTGCCAGCAGTTACTCGACTGCAGGGTCCTATGGCTACACCTTC; len: 15; abundance: NA; d_gene: NA; v_gene: TRBV6-5; j_gene: TRBJ1-2
CDR3aa: CASSQQTSEQYF; CDR3nt: TGTGCCAGCAGCCAACAGACCAGCGAGCAGTACTTC; len: 12; abundance: NA; d_gene: NA; v_gene: TRBV7-9; j_gene: TRBJ2-7
CDR3aa: CASSGGGLHRGAVF; CDR3nt: TGTGCCAGCAGCGGAGGGGGCTTACACCGGGGAGCTGTTTTT; len: 14; abundance: NA; d_gene: NA; v_gene: TRBV7-2; j_gene: TRBJ2-2
CDR3aa: CASSFTGLSTEAFF; CDR3nt: TGTGCCAGCAGCTTTACGGGATTAAGCACTGAAGCTTTCTTT; len: 14; abundance: NA; d_gene: NA; v_gene: TRBV7-9; j_gene: TRBJ1-1
CDR3aa: CASSRSLLNTEAFF; CDR3nt: TGTGCCAGCAGCAGGTCCCTTTTGAACACTGAAGCTTTCTTT; len: 14; abundance: NA; d_gene: NA; v_gene: TRBV25-1; j_gene: TRBJ1-1
CDR3aa: CASSLEAGPYYEQYF; CDR3nt: TGCGCCAGCAGCTTGGAGGCAGGTCCCTACTACGAGCAGTACTTC; len: 15; abundance: NA; d_gene: NA; v_gene: TRBV5-1; j_gene: TRBJ2-7
CDR3aa: CASTRDRHYEQYF; CDR3nt: TGTGCCAGCACCCGGGACAGACACTACGAGCAGTACTTC; len: 13; abundance: NA; d_gene: TRBD1; v_gene: TRBV2; j_gene: TRBJ2-7
CDR3aa: CASSITSLPKRSYNEQFF; CDR3nt: TGTGCCAGCAGCATAACTTCCCTACCAAAGCGCTCCTACAATGAGCAGTTCTTC; len: 18; abundance: large; d_gene: NA; v_gene: TRBV7-2; j_gene: TRBJ2-1
CDR3aa: CASSRGSVTGNTIYF; CDR3nt: TGTGCCAGCAGCCGGGGATCAGTAACTGGAAACACCATATATTTT; len: 15; abundance: NA; d_gene: NA; v_gene: TRBV5-8; j_gene: TRBJ1-3
CDR3aa: CASSFYSHNVQETQYF; CDR3nt: TGTGCCAGCAGCTTCTACTCTCACAACGTCCAAGAGACCCAGTACTTC; len: 16; abundance: NA; d_gene: NA; v_gene: TRBV5-4; j_gene: TRBJ2-5
CDR3aa: CASSVREANVLTF; CDR3nt: TGTGCCAGCAGTGTCAGGGAGGCCAACGTCCTGACTTTC; len: 13; abundance: few; d_gene: NA; v_gene: TRBV25-1; j_gene: TRBJ2-6
CDR3aa: CASSTTTSRLAFF; CDR3nt: TGTGCCAGTAGTACGACAACTAGTAGATTAGCTTTCTTT; len: 13; abundance: few; d_gene: NA; v_gene: TRBV19; j_gene: TRBJ1-1
CDR3aa: CATSILSGELFF; CDR3nt: TGTGCCACCAGCATCCTTTCCGGGGAGCTGTTTTTT; len: 12; abundance: NA; d_gene: NA; v_gene: TRBV15; j_gene: TRBJ2-2
CDR3aa: CASSLAGEVDTQYF; CDR3nt: TGTGCCAGCAGCTTAGCCGGGGAAGTAGATACGCAGTATTTT; len: 14; abundance: NA; d_gene: NA; v_gene: TRBV7-9; j_gene: TRBJ2-3
CDR3aa: CASNLAGENIQYF; CDR3nt: TGTGCCAGCAACCTAGCGGGGGAAAACATTCAGTACTTC; len: 13; abundance: NA; d_gene: TRBD2; v_gene: TRBV5-4; j_gene: TRBJ2-4
CDR3aa: CASGKGSSYEQYF; CDR3nt: TGTGCCAGTGGAAAAGGGAGCTCCTACGAGCAGTACTTC; len: 13; abundance: NA; d_gene: NA; v_gene: TRBV6-1; j_gene: TRBJ2-7
CDR3aa: CASSVGGVQDTQYF; CDR3nt: TGTGCCAGCAGTGTTGGGGGGGTCCAAGATACGCAGTATTTT; len: 14; abundance: NA; d_gene: TRBD2; v_gene: TRBV6-1; j_gene: TRBJ2-3
CDR3aa: CATSRDGTSPTQYF; CDR3nt: TGTGCCACCAGCAGAGATGGGACTAGCCCCACGCAGTATTTT; len: 14; abundance: NA; d_gene: TRBD2; v_gene: TRBV15; j_gene: TRBJ2-3
CDR3aa: CASSPSGTGSNQPQHF; CDR3nt: TGTGCCAGCTCACCATCCGGGACAGGGTCCAATCAGCCCCAGCATTTT; len: 16; abundance: NA; d_gene: TRBD1; v_gene: TRBV18; j_gene: TRBJ1-5
CDR3aa: CASSSGTGTYGYTF; CDR3nt: TGTGCCAGCAGCTCCGGGACAGGGACCTATGGCTACACCTTC; len: 14; abundance: NA; d_gene: TRBD1; v_gene: TRBV5-6; j_gene: TRBJ1-2
CDR3aa: CATSRPPRTGRYEKLFF; CDR3nt: TGTGCCACCAGCAGACCGCCTAGGACAGGGCGCTATGAAAAACTGTTTTTT; len: 17; abundance: NA; d_gene: TRBD1; v_gene: TRBV15; j_gene: TRBJ1-4
CDR3aa: CSVRDDYEQYF; CDR3nt: TGCAGCGTTCGGGACGATTACGAGCAGTACTTC; len: 11; abundance: few; d_gene: NA; v_gene: TRBV29-1; j_gene: TRBJ2-7
CDR3aa: CASAGSHEQYF; CDR3nt: TGTGCCAGTGCGGGTTCTCACGAGCAGTACTTC; len: 11; abundance: NA; d_gene: NA; v_gene: TRBV19; j_gene: TRBJ2-7
CDR3aa: CASSRYYGQSSYNSPLHF; CDR3nt: TGTGCCAGCAGCCGCTACTATGGGCAGAGCTCCTATAATTCACCCCTCCACTTT; len: 18; abundance: NA; d_gene: NA; v_gene: TRBV7-9; j_gene: TRBJ1-6
CDR3aa: CASIRLGGSYNSPLHF; CDR3nt: TGTGCCAGCATCCGCTTGGGGGGGTCCTATAATTCACCCCTCCACTTT; len: 16; abundance: NA; d_gene: NA; v_gene: TRBV2; j_gene: TRBJ1-6
CDR3aa: CASSQERRAAEAFF; CDR3nt: TGCGCCAGCAGCCAAGAGAGAAGGGCGGCTGAAGCTTTCTTT; len: 14; abundance: NA; d_gene: NA; v_gene: TRBV4-3; j_gene: TRBJ1-1
CDR3aa: CASSRAGGQNTQYF; CDR3nt: TGTGCCAGCAGCCGAGCGGGGGGGCAGAATACGCAGTATTTT; len: 14; abundance: NA; d_gene: TRBD2; v_gene: TRBV7-3; j_gene: TRBJ2-3
CDR3aa: CASTLGGATDTQYF; CDR3nt: TGCGCCAGCACCTTGGGTGGTGCGACAGATACGCAGTATTTT; len: 14; abundance: NA; d_gene: NA; v_gene: TRBV5-1; j_gene: TRBJ2-3
CDR3aa: CASSLLGDTYNSPLHF; CDR3nt: TGTGCCAGCAGTCTACTGGGTGACACCTATAATTCACCCCTCCACTTT; len: 16; abundance: NA; d_gene: NA; v_gene: TRBV11-3; j_gene: TRBJ1-6
CDR3aa: CASSLRGLDTEAFF; CDR3nt: TGTGCCAGCAGCTTAAGGGGTTTGGACACTGAAGCTTTCTTT; len: 14; abundance: NA; d_gene: NA; v_gene: TRBV7-9; j_gene: TRBJ1-1
CDR3aa: CASSEYNGVRSDTQYF; CDR3nt: TGTGCCAGCAGTGAATATAACGGGGTTAGGTCAGATACGCAGTATTTT; len: 16; abundance: NA; d_gene: NA; v_gene: TRBV25-1; j_gene: TRBJ2-3
CDR3aa: CASSWEQGVDNSPLHF; CDR3nt: TGCGCCAGCAGCTGGGAACAGGGGGTGGATAATTCACCCCTCCACTTT; len: 16; abundance: few; d_gene: TRBD1; v_gene: TRBV5-1; j_gene: TRBJ1-6
CDR3aa: CASSLGETGYGYTF; CDR3nt: TGTGCCAGCAGTTTAGGGGAGACAGGCTATGGCTACACCTTC; len: 14; abundance: NA; d_gene: NA; v_gene: TRBV27; j_gene: TRBJ1-2
CDR3aa: CASSLARDEKLFF; CDR3nt: TGTGCCAGCAGCTTGGCACGGGATGAAAAACTGTTTTTT; len: 13; abundance: NA; d_gene: NA; v_gene: TRBV5-4; j_gene: TRBJ1-4
CDR3aa: CASSPGTGQPGYTF; CDR3nt: TGTGCCAGCTCACCCGGGACAGGGCAGCCTGGCTACACCTTC; len: 14; abundance: NA; d_gene: TRBD1; v_gene: TRBV18; j_gene: TRBJ1-2
CDR3aa: CASRRAGENYGYTF; CDR3nt: TGTGCCAGCCGGCGAGCAGGGGAGAACTATGGCTACACCTTC; len: 14; abundance: once; d_gene: NA; v_gene: TRBV27; j_gene: TRBJ1-2
CDR3aa: CASSQSGGQNTEAFF; CDR3nt: TGCGCCAGCAGCCAAAGTGGGGGACAAAACACTGAAGCTTTCTTT; len: 15; abundance: NA; d_gene: NA; v_gene: TRBV4-3; j_gene: TRBJ1-1
CDR3aa: CASSPGGIEKLFF; CDR3nt: TGTGCCAGCAGCCCTGGAGGCATTGAAAAACTGTTTTTT; len: 13; abundance: NA; d_gene: NA; v_gene: TRBV5-8; j_gene: TRBJ1-4
CDR3aa: CASSSQDRGHSGYTF; CDR3nt: TGTGCCAGCAGCTCTCAGGACAGGGGGCATAGTGGCTACACCTTC; len: 15; abundance: NA; d_gene: TRBD1; v_gene: TRBV7-2; j_gene: TRBJ1-2
CDR3aa: CASNKQRASGGYQNTGELFF; CDR3nt: TGTGCCAGCAACAAACAACGGGCTAGCGGGGGCTACCAGAACACCGGGGAGCTGTTTTTT; len: 20; abundance: NA; d_gene: NA; v_gene: TRBV21-1; j_gene: TRBJ2-2
CDR3aa: CACGRASYEQYF; CDR3nt: TGTGCCTGCGGACGGGCATCCTACGAGCAGTACTTC; len: 12; abundance: NA; d_gene: NA; v_gene: TRBV6-6; j_gene: TRBJ2-7
CDR3aa: CASSPGTGTGELFF; CDR3nt: TGTGCCAGCTCACCAGGGACAGGGACCGGGGAGCTGTTTTTT; len: 14; abundance: NA; d_gene: TRBD1; v_gene: TRBV18; j_gene: TRBJ2-2
CDR3aa: CASSDSYNEQFF; CDR3nt: TGTGCCAGCAGCGACAGCTACAATGAGCAGTTCTTC; len: 12; abundance: NA; d_gene: NA; v_gene: TRBV6-1; j_gene: TRBJ2-1
CDR3aa: CASSTAPMAYTF; CDR3nt: TGTGCCAGTAGCACGGCTCCTATGGCCTACACCTTC; len: 12; abundance: NA; d_gene: NA; v_gene: TRBV19; j_gene: TRBJ1-2
CDR3aa: CASSYRQGAEVNTEAFF; CDR3nt: TGTGCCAGCAGTTACAGACAGGGGGCAGAGGTGAACACTGAAGCTTTCTTT; len: 17; abundance: NA; d_gene: TRBD1; v_gene: TRBV27; j_gene: TRBJ1-1
CDR3aa: CASSQYYRTNGDTEAFF; CDR3nt: TGTGCCAGCAGCCAGTATTATAGGACGAACGGGGACACTGAAGCTTTCTTT; len: 17; abundance: NA; d_gene: NA; v_gene: TRBV7-6; j_gene: TRBJ1-1
CDR3aa: CASSQDFRDPSYNEQFF; CDR3nt: TGCGCCAGCAGCCAAGATTTTCGGGACCCCAGCTACAATGAGCAGTTCTTC; len: 17; abundance: NA; d_gene: NA; v_gene: TRBV4-3; j_gene: TRBJ2-1
CDR3aa: CASSPDGYTEAFF; CDR3nt: TGTGCCAGCTCACCAGACGGTTACACTGAAGCTTTCTTT; len: 13; abundance: NA; d_gene: NA; v_gene: TRBV18; j_gene: TRBJ1-1